A single sample gave rise to the 25 T cell receptor beta chains below, sequenced in a study of regulatory T cells in long-lasting Graves disease. Libraries of TCR beta came from iRepertoire HTBI primers plus Arm-PCR of CDR3 regions. TCRdb reanalysed the multiplex PCR reads using MiXCR and keeps one entry per CDR3 protein. The sample includes about 540,000 distinct CDR3 sequences, about 13% seen only once; the top ten take roughly a tenth. The time point here: newly diagnosed GD, antithyroid drugs for less than 3 months. Researchers made the TCR library from RNA that was extracted from PBMCs. Another study also made use of these data, one on T cells in Graves' hyperthyroidism and ophthalmopathy.

Specimen: peripheral blood mononuclear cells (PBMCs), collected at new diagnosis, from a patient treated with antithyroid drugs. The receptors shown here come from a man aged 25-40 years with Graves disease.

This clonotype was seen more than once but under ten times. CDR3 loop: CASSLERGTYNEQFF. CDR3 bases: TGTGCCAGCAGCTTAGAGCGGGGGACCTACAATGAGCAGTTCTTC. This chain uses TRBV7-9 with TRBJ2-1, with 8 bases that match TRBD2. This CDR3 region has 15 residues. The V gene end was trimmed by 1 base and the J gene end by 2 bases; junction bases not matched to a gene: 1. Germline V gene data show CDR1 as SEHNR and CDR2 as FQNEAQ (reference sequence).

The V gene is TRBV11-3, the J gene TRBJ2-3, with D perhaps matching TRBD2 (5 bases). The last part of the DNA fits TRBJ2-5 better; the J call may be wrong. The CDR3 loop spans 15 amino acids. Germline CDR1 is SGHNT and CDR2 is YENEEA. The CDR3 here is CASSTGIQEGETQYF. CDR3 nucleotide sequence: TGTGCCAGCAGCACCGGGATTCAAGAGGGCGAGACCCAGTACTTC.

There are a few counts of this clonotype. The chain is built from TRBV4-2 and TRBJ2-1, with D perhaps given as TRBD1 or TRBD2 (6 bases each). The V gene lost 1 base and the J gene lost 9 bases, with 13 bases spanning the gap. CDR3 size: 14 residues. Germline V gene data show CDR1 as LGHNA and CDR2 as YNFKEQ. The CDR3 DNA follows: TGTGCCAGCAGCCAAGGTCAAGAGGGGGGTGAGCAGTTCTTC. Protein: CASSQGQEGGEQFF.

This clonotype was counted at least ten times. The chain carries TRBV11-2 and TRBJ2-3; D ambiguous. The CDR3 runs to 13 residues. V lost 3 bases to trimming and J lost 3 bases, with 7 bases between them. Germline lookup yields CDR1 SGHAT and CDR2 FQNNGV. The CDR3 sequence is CASSLGKTDTQYF. For the CDR3, the DNA is TGTGCCAGCAGCTTGGGGAAGACAGATACGCAGTATTTT. Based on the CDR3 plus reference TRBV11-2 and TRBJ2-3, the full variable domain is EAGVAQSPRYKIIEKRQSVAFWCNPISGHATLYWYQQILGQGPKLLIQFQNNGVVDDSQLPKDRFSAERLKGVDSTLKIQPAKLEDSAVYLCASSLGKTDTQYFGPGTRLTVL.

In this sample, this clonotype turned up many times. CDR3 coding DNA: TGTGCCAGCAGGCCACCTTGGGGCTCCTACAATGAGCAGTTCTTC. Translating gives CASRPPWGSYNEQFF. The chain recombines TRBV7-2 with TRBJ2-1, with D unclear. In germline, CDR1 is SGHTA, CDR2 FQGNSA. CDR3 length: 15 amino acids. V dropped 6 bases and J dropped 0 bases, with 12 bases sitting between them.

This clonotype was detected ten times or more. The germline gene is not matched at one end of the junction; a read error may be the cause. This rearrangement joins TRBV12-3 or TRBV12-4 to TRBJ1-2; a possible D gene is TRBD1 (6 bases). CDR3 length equals 14 residues. CDR3 nucleotides: TGTGCCAGCAGTTTATCTTCGGGGGCCAGCCTCATCTCCTTC. It is translated as CASSLSSGASLISF.

At least ten counts were recorded for this clonotype. The CDR3 sequence: CASSGTSGTYNEQFF. The DNA for the CDR3 is TGTGCCAGCAGTGGAACTAGCGGAACCTACAATGAGCAGTTCTTC. The genes are TRBV6-1 and TRBJ2-1, with 8 bases matching TRBD2. V was pared by 4 bases and J by 2 bases, with 4 bases of the junction left unmatched. CDR3 size: 15 residues. Germline assignment: CDR1 MNHNS and CDR2 SASEGT.

This clonotype showed up just a few times. The chain recombines TRBV4-1 with TRBJ2-4, with D maybe TRBD2 (5 bases). This CDR3 is 18 amino acids long. Looked up from germline, CDR1 is MGHRA and CDR2 is YSYEKL. V lost 4 bases to trimming and J lost 0 bases, with 19 bases between them. CDR3 residues: CASSPLLQRSLAKNIQYF. The CDR3 DNA reads as TGCGCCAGCAGCCCCCTCCTTCAGCGGAGCCTAGCCAAAAACATTCAGTACTTC.

The J gene is TRBJ2-2, the V gene TRBV18; D not certain. V lost 2 bases and J lost 7, with 8 bases in between. The germline V gene encodes CDR1 KGHSH and CDR2 LQKENI. The CDR3 length is 13 residues. The CDR3 reads CASSPAINGELFF. As DNA, the CDR3 is TGTGCCAGCTCACCAGCTATTAACGGGGAGCTGTTTTTT.

This clonotype has a handful of counts. The V call is TRBV6-2 or TRBV6-3, the J call TRBJ2-7; D is perhaps TRBD2 (5 bases). In germline, CDR1 is MNHEY, CDR2 SVGEGT. This CDR3 is built from 17 residues. V lost 0 bases and J lost 3, with 18 bases in between. This CDR3 reads CASSYSALAASVYEQYF. CDR3 DNA sequence: TGTGCCAGCAGTTACTCGGCGCTAGCTGCTTCGGTCTACGAGCAGTACTTC.

This clonotype was detected a few times. J is TRBJ2-5 and V is TRBV6-2 or TRBV6-3; 9 bases are shared with TRBD2. The J segment lost 2 bases and the V segment lost 2 bases, leaving 6 bases of the junction unmatched. CDR3 length: 16 residues. Germline V gene lookup returns CDR1 MNHEY and CDR2 SVGEGT. The CDR3 protein is CASSYPGTSIQETQYF. Written as DNA, the CDR3 is TGTGCCAGCAGTTACCCGGGGACTAGCATACAAGAGACCCAGTACTTC.

This clonotype was counted many times. The rearrangement links TRBV20-1 to TRBJ2-7, with TRBD2 matching 8 bases. V shed 5 bases, J shed 3 bases, and the junction held 12 bases outside the gene matches. The CDR3 extends over 15 amino acids. Germline values: CDR1 DFQATT, CDR2 SNEGSKA (reference sequence). This CDR3 reads CSAPGASGSNYEQYF. The CDR3 nucleotides are TGCAGTGCTCCCGGAGCTAGCGGGTCCAACTACGAGCAGTACTTC.

This chain links TRBV20-1 with TRBJ2-1; 11 bases fit TRBD2. There are 16 residues in the CDR3. Germline V CDR1 and CDR2: DFQATT, SNEGSKA (reference sequence). The J segment lost 3 bases and the V segment lost 1 base, leaving 5 bases of the junction unmatched. CDR3 DNA: TGCAGTGCTAGAGCCACCGGGACTAGCGGCTACAATGAGCAGTTCTTC. It codes for CSARATGTSGYNEQFF.

This clonotype was detected ten times or more. This chain joins TRBV12-3 or TRBV12-4 and TRBJ1-2; D is uncertain. V gave up 4 bases and J gave up 8 bases, with 8 bases separating them. This CDR3 has 11 residues. The DNA for the CDR3 is TGTGCCAGCAGTTACCTGGGGGGCTACACCTTC. As protein: CASSYLGGYTF.

This clonotype showed up many times. The chain employs TRBV12-3 or TRBV12-4 and TRBJ2-1; D ambiguous. Trimming removed 3 bases at V and 0 bases at J, with 9 bases between. The CDR3 loop spans 15 amino acids. The CDR3 bases are TGTGCCAGCAGTTTTAGGTTGAGCTCCTACAATGAGCAGTTCTTC. This gives the protein CASSFRLSSYNEQFF.

Ten or more counts support this clonotype. This chain links TRBV12-5 with TRBJ1-2; D perhaps matches TRBD1 (6 bases). Trimming removed 3 bases at V and 7 bases at J, with 12 bases between. CDR1 LGHNT and CDR2 FRNRAP come from the germline V gene. This CDR3 is 13 amino acids long. DNA of the CDR3: TGTGCTAGTGGTTTCCTCGGGGGCCTTGGCTACACCTTC. Translation gives CASGFLGGLGYTF. The full variable domain, in which reference TRBV12-5 and TRBJ1-2 provide the parts outside the CDR3, is DARVTQTPRHKVTEMGQEVTMRCQPILGHNTVFWYRQTMMQGLELLAYFRNRAPLDDSGMPKDRFSAEMPDATLATLKIQPSEPRDSAVYFCASGFLGGLGYTFGSGTRLTVV.

Many counts were recorded for this clonotype. V is TRBV12-3 or TRBV12-4 and J is TRBJ2-2, with 7 bases fitting TRBD1. The CDR3 consists of 14 residues. Trimming took 4 bases from V and 4 from J; bases not matched to a gene: 3. CDR3 in amino acids: CASSSTGVTGELFF. DNA of the CDR3: TGTGCCAGCAGTTCAACAGGGGTCACCGGGGAGCTGTTTTTT.

Comments on this clonotype: Without the conserved terminal phenylalanine or tryptophan, this CDR3 likely stems from a read error. This chain uses TRBV12-3 or TRBV12-4 with TRBJ2-1; D is tentatively TRBD1 or TRBD2 (5 bases each). CDR3 size: 13 residues. V lost 4 bases and J 8 bases, leaving 12 bases between the germline ends. The CDR3 bases are TGTGCCAGCAGTTGGGGGAATGTGGATGAGCAGTTCTCC. Translation: CASSWGNVDEQFS.

There are many counts of this clonotype. The rearrangement joins TRBV28 to TRBJ1-5, with D maybe TRBD1 (6 bases). The CDR3 length is 14 residues. Germline V gene lookup returns CDR1 MDHEN and CDR2 SYDVKM. V lost 2 bases and J lost 6, with 11 bases in between. CDR3 nucleotide sequence: TGTGCCAGCAGTTTAATTTCGGGGGCTCAGCCCCAGCATTTT. As protein: CASSLISGAQPQHF.

This clonotype was seen a handful of times. The chain employs TRBV4-2 and TRBJ2-7; 10 nucleotides agree with TRBD2. The J segment lost 7 bases and the V segment lost 3 bases, leaving 15 bases of the junction unmatched. Germline values: CDR1 LGHNA, CDR2 YNFKEQ. The CDR3 loop spans 17 amino acids. The CDR3 loop reads CASSQGARAGGPGEQYF. In DNA, the CDR3 is TGTGCCAGCAGCCAGGGGGCCCGAGCGGGAGGGCCTGGGGAGCAGTACTTC.

This clonotype was seen ten or more times. The chain carries TRBV18 and TRBJ2-1, with D possibly being TRBD2 (5 bases). Germline V gene data show CDR1 as KGHSH and CDR2 as LQKENI. The CDR3 runs 14 residues. V lost 3 bases and J lost 4, with 10 bases in between. CDR3 loop: CASSPYGVYNEQFF. In DNA, the CDR3 is TGTGCCAGCTCACCTTACGGGGTTTACAATGAGCAGTTCTTC.

The chain has TRBV18 and TRBJ2-1; tentatively, D is TRBD1 (6 bases). The CDR3 totals 18 residues. CDR1 is KGHSH and CDR2 is LQKENI in the germline V gene. Deletions cut 2 bases from V and 6 bases from J, with 23 bases between. The CDR3 spells CASSPVVPTSRGFNEQFF. CDR3 sequence (DNA): TGTGCCAGCTCACCAGTAGTGCCTACTAGTAGGGGGTTCAATGAGCAGTTCTTC.

This clonotype was recorded many times. V and J are TRBV7-9 and TRBJ2-7; D gene uncertain. The CDR3 length is 16 residues. The germline V and J ends were trimmed by 1 base and 1 base, with 14 bases remaining between them. Germline V gene sequence: CDR1 SEHNR, CDR2 FQNEAQ (reference sequence). CDR3 in amino acids: CASSLEAFRASYEQYF. The CDR3 DNA follows: TGTGCCAGCAGCTTAGAGGCCTTCCGAGCTTCCTACGAGCAGTACTTC.

This clonotype appeared a single time. This clone may be a read error of a much larger clone one base away. The chain uses TRBV13 and TRBJ2-2, with 9 nucleotides matching TRBD2. The trim removed 8 bases at V and 6 bases at J, leaving 10 bases unmatched. Germline CDR1 PRHDT, CDR2 FYEKMQ (reference sequence). The CDR3 covers 15 residues. CDR3 in amino acids: CASRPGLARAGELFF. The DNA of the CDR3 is TGTGCCAGCCGACCCGGACTAGCGAGAGCCGGGGAGCTGTTTTTT. The whole variable domain, filled in from reference TRBV13 and TRBJ2-2, reads AAGVIQSPRHLIKEKRETATLKCYPIPRHDTVYWYQQGPGQDPQFLISFYEKMQSDKGSIPDRFSAQQFSDYHSELNMSSLELGDSALYFCASRPGLARAGELFFGEGSRLTVL.

This clonotype was recorded many times. CDR3 sequence: CASRGSGGYNEQFF. The CDR3 coding sequence is TGCGCCAGCAGGGGGAGCGGAGGGTACAATGAGCAGTTCTTC. The V call is TRBV5-1, the J call TRBJ2-1, with D maybe TRBD2 (6 bases). Trimming shortened V by 5 bases and J by 4 bases, and 13 bases separated the two germline ends. The length of the CDR3 is 14 residues. CDR1 and CDR2 (germline): SGHRS, YFSETQ.